This T cell receptor beta chain was profiled in a study of OX40 agonist ivuxolimab in advanced cancers. This CDR3 region has 15 residues. Germline lookup yields CDR1 LNHNV and CDR2 YYDKDF (reference sequence). V gave up 8 bases and J gave up 5 bases, with 18 bases separating them. TCRdb's table, derived via immunoSEQ multiplex PCR, lists solely in-frame clones and lacks some. The table has approximately 40,000 clones, roughly 83% seen once. Here the sequenced sample was CD4+ or CD8+ T cells sorted from blood, taken in a trial of the OX40 agonist ivuxolimab. The chain joins TRBV15 to TRBJ1-4; D is undetermined. This receptor was obtained from an adult with an advanced solid tumor such as melanoma, head and neck, liver or kidney cancer. CDR3 nucleotides: TGTGCCACCGGGCATTGGCAGAACATAAATGAAAAACTGTTTTTT. Protein product: CATGHWQNINEKLFF.